This TCR beta chain appears in the sequencing data of a study of blood T cell repertoires in COVID-19. On the study more broadly: Samples representing acute and convalescent COVID-19 were sourced from the United States, Italy and Spain. PBMCs, B-cell-depleted T cells, or T cells were the source of the cDNA or gDNA that made up the material.

The CDR3 is 14 residues long. Germline V lookup: CDR1 SNHLY, CDR2 FYNNEI. Trimming pared 8 bases from V and 1 base from J, leaving 14 bases between. Seattle cases were enrolled at active infection and followed longitudinally. Per the original data handling: Scientists estimated how many nucleated cells there were by amplifying reference gene primers. Assay: immunoSEQ multiplex PCR; the TCRdb copy retains only in-frame clones and omits some. That table furnishes V, J and clone size, whereas the DNA furnished D and trimming. This sample carries some 220,000 clones, 85% of them seen once, and the ten largest clones take about 2.4%.

Sequenced sample: peripheral blood. V gene TRBV2 combines with J gene TRBJ2-5; D is perhaps TRBD1 (6 bases). The TCR comes from a woman in her 70s with COVID-19, enrolled during active disease. The CDR3 region is CASHLDRSQETQYF. CDR3 DNA: TGTGCCAGCCACCTAGACAGGAGCCAAGAGACCCAGTACTTC.